The 32 T cell receptor beta chains reported below all come from one sample, sequenced in a study of T-cell reconstitution after alpha-beta-depleted transplantation in children. Researchers prepared the TCRbeta library using unique molecular identifiers, the study reports. MiXCR, applied by TCRdb to the PCR reads, yields one record per CDR3 protein. The sample lists 200,000 to 250,000 distinct CDR3 sequences; 11% were seen once. The specimen was PBMCs, collected before TCRalphabeta/CD19-depleted stem cell transplant. The receptors were gathered from a child in the first two years of life with acute myeloid leukemia, due to receive a stem cell transplant.

The table lists this clonotype with many counts. The chain has TRBV7-7 and TRBJ2-1; no reliable D call. Trimming left V 7 bases short and J 3 bases short, with 16 bases between. The CDR3 spans 15 residues. In germline, CDR1 is SSHAT, CDR2 FNYEAQ (reference sequence). The CDR3 region is CASIQPPEIYNEQFF. The CDR3 region has the DNA TGTGCCAGCATCCAGCCCCCAGAAATCTACAATGAGCAGTTCTTC.

This clonotype was seen at least ten times. The chain recombines TRBV2 with TRBJ2-3; D ambiguous. Trimming removed 9 bases at V and 3 bases at J, with 13 bases between. The CDR3 sequence is 13 residues long. Looked up from germline, CDR1 is SNHLY and CDR2 is FYNNEI. Written as DNA, the CDR3 is TGTGCCAGTAGTCCAACCGGGACAGATACGCAGTATTTT. This codes for CASSPTGTDTQYF.

This clonotype appeared many times. The J gene is TRBJ2-1, the V gene TRBV24-1; TRBD2 matches 10 bases. From germline, CDR1 is KGHDR and CDR2 SFDVKD. The CDR3 loop spans 16 amino acids. V was pared by 4 bases and J by 2 bases, with 4 bases of the junction left unmatched. The CDR3 coding sequence is TGTGCCACCAGTGAGAACGGACTAGCGGCCTACAATGAGCAGTTCTTC. This codes for CATSENGLAAYNEQFF.

This clonotype was seen more than once but under ten times. The CDR3 nucleotides read TGTGCCAGCAGTCATTATCGGACTAGCGGGAAGTACGAGCAGTACTTC. The encoded protein is CASSHYRTSGKYEQYF. This sequence joins TRBV5-5 and TRBJ2-7; 12 bases fit TRBD2. V gave up 5 bases and J gave up 4 bases; unmatched junction bases: 10. The CDR3 consists of 16 residues. Germline V gene sequence: CDR1 SGHKS, CDR2 YYEKEE (reference sequence).

This CDR3 is CSAKGGALNTEAFF. In DNA form, the CDR3 reads TGCAGTGCTAAAGGGGGCGCATTGAACACTGAAGCTTTCTTT. This sequence joins TRBV20-1 and TRBJ1-1; 7 bases align to TRBD1. This CDR3 is 14 amino acids long. With V trimmed by 4 bases and J by 0 bases, 5 bases remained unmatched. Per germline, CDR1 DFQATT and CDR2 SNEGSKA (reference sequence).

This clonotype was recorded many times. The CDR3 coding sequence is TGTGCCAGCAGTCGCCTCTCGAATTCCTACGAGCAGTACTTC. This encodes CASSRLSNSYEQYF. The rearrangement joins TRBV3-1 to TRBJ2-7; D gene ambiguous. Trimming left V 6 bases short and J 1 base short, with 13 bases between. Germline CDR1 and CDR2: LGHDT and YNNKEL (reference sequence). CDR3 size: 14 residues.

The chain couples TRBV27 to TRBJ1-3; tentatively, D is TRBD1 (6 bases). The CDR3 spans 16 residues. Germline V lookup: CDR1 MNHEY, CDR2 SMNVEV (reference sequence). V lost 5 bases and J lost 4, with 18 bases in between. The CDR3 is CASSPNRDGLGNTIYF. The CDR3 DNA sequence: TGTGCCAGCAGTCCGAACAGGGACGGTCTCGGAAACACCATATATTTT.

In regard to this clonotype: The junction departs from the called germline gene at one end, perhaps through a read error. The chain employs TRBV5-5 and TRBJ2-7; tentatively, D is TRBD2 (5 bases). The germline CDR1 and CDR2 sequences are SGHKS and YYEKEE (reference sequence). This CDR3 comprises 13 residues. Here the CDR3 reads CTSSMSRRGEQYF. The CDR3 DNA reads TGTACCAGCAGCATGTCCCGTCGGGGCGAGCAGTACTTC.

On this clonotype itself: Being one base from a much bigger clone, this may be a read error. The chain recombines TRBV20-1 with TRBJ1-2; a weak D match, TRBD1 (5 bases). Germline CDR1 and CDR2: DFQATT and SNEGSKA (reference sequence). The CDR3 sequence is 13 residues long. The CDR3 here is CSASRTRDYGFTF. As DNA, the CDR3 is TGCAGTGCTAGTCGGACTCGGGACTATGGCTTCACCTTC.

Ten or more counts support this clonotype. The V call is TRBV18, the J call TRBJ2-1; the match to TRBD2 covers 10 bases. Germline loops: CDR1 KGHSH, CDR2 LQKENI. After removal of 3 bases from V and 5 bases from J, the junction contained 10 bases not matched to a gene. The CDR3 extends over 17 amino acids. The CDR3 DNA is TGTGCCAGCTCACCCTCAAGGCTAGCGGGGGCCGACAATGAGCAGTTCTTC. Residues: CASSPSRLAGADNEQFF.

Regarding this clonotype: A clone one base away is much larger, so this may be a read error. This chain joins TRBV20-1 and TRBJ2-5; 10 bases are a match to TRBD2. The CDR3 has 14 residues. CDR1 and CDR2 from the germline V gene are DFQATT and SNEGSKA (reference sequence). The CDR3 region is CGAPEAGGFETQYF. CDR3 bases: TGCGGTGCTCCTGAAGCGGGAGGGTTTGAGACCCAGTACTTC.

This clonotype was detected ten times or more. CDR3 nucleotide sequence: TGCGCCAGCAAGCAGGGTGATGAGCAGTTCTTC. This codes for CASKQGDEQFF. V gene TRBV10-1 combines with J gene TRBJ2-1, with TRBD1 as a possible D gene (5 bases). Deletions cut 7 bases from V and 8 bases from J, with 9 bases between. The CDR3 spans 11 residues. Germline CDR1 reads WNHNN; CDR2 reads SYGVQD (reference sequence).

Many counts were recorded for this clonotype. The chain recombines TRBV27 with TRBJ2-3; 9 nucleotides align to TRBD2. The V and J ends lost 2 bases and 7 bases, in that order; junction bases with no gene match: 1. The germline gives CDR1 MNHEY, CDR2 SMNVEV (reference sequence). The CDR3 has 13 amino acids. The CDR3 region is CASSLGTSYTQYF. CDR3 nucleotides: TGTGCCAGCAGTTTAGGGACTAGCTATACGCAGTATTTT.

This clonotype has a count of ten or more. The chain links TRBV12-3 or TRBV12-4 to TRBJ1-5, with TRBD1 matching 8 bases. Unmatched junction bases numbered 6, after V lost 2 bases and J lost 0 bases. The CDR3 has 17 residues. CDR3 sequence reads: CASSLRTGWNSNQPQHF. The CDR3 DNA reads as TGTGCCAGCAGTTTACGGACAGGGTGGAATAGCAATCAGCCCCAGCATTTT.

This clonotype was seen at least ten times. V is TRBV5-1 and J is TRBJ1-5; 8 bases are shared with TRBD1. Per germline, CDR1 SGHRS and CDR2 YFSETQ. CDR3 length: 14 amino acids. Trimming cost V 4 bases and J 6 bases; bases outside gene matches: 6. For the CDR3, the DNA is TGCGCCAGCAGCCCTCAGGGGGCCCCTCAGCCCCAGCATTTT. The encoded protein is CASSPQGAPQPQHF.

The chain has TRBV6-4 and TRBJ2-2; TRBD2 matches 7 bases. Germline V gene lookup returns CDR1 MRHNA and CDR2 SNTAGT. The CDR3 runs 17 residues. Trimming removed 4 bases from V and 4 bases from J; junction bases left unmatched: 12. The CDR3 nucleotides read TGTGCCAGCAGTGCCTGGGAGGGCTACGTGAGCACCGGGGAGCTGTTTTTT. It yields the protein CASSAWEGYVSTGELFF.

This clonotype was recorded many times. The chain recombines TRBV29-1 with TRBJ1-4; D gene unclear. From germline, CDR1 is SQVTM and CDR2 ANQGSEA. Trimming removed 4 bases from V and 8 bases from J, with 11 bases in between. This CDR3 spans 12 amino acids. The chain's CDR3 is CSVGGKREKLFF. The CDR3 nucleotides read TGCAGCGTTGGAGGGAAGCGAGAAAAACTGTTTTTT. Full variable domain (rest looked up from reference TRBV29-1 and TRBJ1-4): SAVISQKPSRDICQRGTSLTIQCQVDSQVTMMFWYRQQPGQSLTLIATANQGSEATYESGFVIDKFPISRPNLTFSTLTVSNMSPEDSSIYLCSVGGKREKLFFGSGTQLSVL.

A few counts support this clonotype. The chain employs TRBV11-1 and TRBJ2-2; D unclear. The CDR3 is made up of 12 amino acids. With 1 base removed from V and 13 bases from J, the gap between germline ends came to 10 bases. Germline loops: CDR1 SGHAT, CDR2 FQDESV (reference sequence). The CDR3 DNA sequence: TGTGCCAGCAGCTTAGGAAGCACGGGGCTGTTTTTT. Residues: CASSLGSTGLFF.

This clonotype was detected many times. The chain uses TRBV20-1 and TRBJ1-6, with D uncertain. The CDR3 is 13 amino acids. Germline V lookup: CDR1 DFQATT, CDR2 SNEGSKA (reference sequence). Trimming left V 7 bases short and J 0 bases short, with 7 bases between. CDR3 amino acids: CSGESSYNSPLHF. The CDR3 DNA sequence: TGCAGTGGGGAGAGCTCCTATAATTCACCCCTCCACTTT.

V is TRBV2 and J is TRBJ2-5, with D uncertain. V was cut by 2 bases and J by 7 bases, with 14 bases left in between. The CDR3 has 14 residues. Germline V lookup: CDR1 SNHLY, CDR2 FYNNEI. Here the CDR3 DNA reads TGTGCCAGCAGTGAAAATCAACGTGGGGTGACCCAGTACTTC. This gives the protein CASSENQRGVTQYF.

This clonotype was recorded many times. The V call is TRBV7-9, the J call TRBJ2-1; no reliable D call. V was shortened by 4 bases and J by 10 bases, with 14 bases between the two germline ends. CDR1 is SEHNR and CDR2 is FQNEAQ in the germline V gene (reference sequence). CDR3 length: 13 residues. The CDR3 DNA reads TGTGCCAGCAGCTCCCTGATAGTCGGGGAGCAGTTCTTC. It encodes CASSSLIVGEQFF.

This chain connects TRBV19 to TRBJ2-1, with TRBD2 identical over 9 bases. Germline trimming cut 2 bases from V and 6 bases from J; bases unmatched to any gene: 2. The CDR3 consists of 14 residues. Looked up from germline, CDR1 is LNHDA and CDR2 is SQIVND (reference sequence). The CDR3 coding sequence is TGTGCCAGTAGTATACTAGCGGGACCCAATGAGCAGTTCTTC. Translating it yields CASSILAGPNEQFF.

This clonotype was observed many times. The genes are TRBV29-1 and TRBJ2-6; TRBD2 might be the D (6 bases). The V end was cut by 4 bases, the J end by 2 bases, with 18 bases between. Germline-derived CDR1 and CDR2 are SQVTM and ANQGSEA. The CDR3 contains 17 residues. The CDR3 spells CSVVSYLWEAGANVLTF. DNA for the CDR3: TGCAGCGTTGTTTCGTATCTTTGGGAGGCTGGGGCCAACGTCCTGACTTTC.

This clonotype appeared many times. The chain recombines TRBV20-1 with TRBJ2-3, with 9 bases lining up with TRBD2. From germline, CDR1 is DFQATT and CDR2 SNEGSKA (reference sequence). This CDR3 has 17 amino acids. J lost 0 bases, V lost 7 bases, and 14 bases had no gene match. The CDR3 loop is CSGSRSGGTLSTDTQYF. In DNA, the CDR3 is TGCAGTGGTTCGAGGAGCGGGGGGACCTTAAGCACAGATACGCAGTATTTT.

This sequence joins TRBV18 and TRBJ2-3; 10 positions match TRBD2. Germline trimming cut 2 bases from V and 0 bases from J; bases unmatched to any gene: 2. The germline V gene encodes CDR1 KGHSH and CDR2 LQKENI. The CDR3 contains 16 residues. CDR3: CASSPKLAGSTDTQYF. CDR3 nucleotide sequence: TGTGCCAGCTCACCAAAACTAGCGGGGAGCACAGATACGCAGTATTTT.

Many counts were recorded for this clonotype. This chain joins TRBV5-1 and TRBJ1-2; D is possibly TRBD1 (5 bases). Germline V gene lookup returns CDR1 SGHRS and CDR2 YFSETQ. V gave up 0 bases and J gave up 4 bases, with 13 bases separating them. CDR3 length: 15 amino acids. CDR3 in DNA: TGCGCCAGCAGCTTGGGGGACGGTACCTTCTATGGCTACACCTTC. Translation gives CASSLGDGTFYGYTF.

This clonotype has just a few counts. The V and J genes are TRBV25-1 and TRBJ2-1, with 14 bases identical to TRBD2. The J segment lost 9 bases and the V segment lost 5 bases, leaving 6 bases of the junction unmatched. Per germline, CDR1 MGHDK and CDR2 SYGVNS. CDR3 size: 15 residues. The CDR3 nucleotides read TGTGCCAGCAGTCAACGGGGACTAGCGGGAGTTGAGCAGTTCTTC. It codes for CASSQRGLAGVEQFF.

This clonotype was detected many times. The chain links TRBV7-9 to TRBJ2-7; TRBD2 matches at 10 bases. The CDR3 is 15 amino acids. J gave up 1 base and V 5 bases, and 5 bases lay outside the gene matches. Germline-derived CDR1 and CDR2 are SEHNR and FQNEAQ (reference sequence). This CDR3 is CASSPGLAVSYEQYF. CDR3 coding DNA: TGTGCCAGCAGCCCCGGACTAGCGGTGTCCTACGAGCAGTACTTC.

There are many counts of this clonotype. The chain uses TRBV12-3 or TRBV12-4 and TRBJ2-7; TRBD1 matches 10 bases. The CDR3 is 15 residues long. The V segment lost 6 bases and the J segment 3 bases; nucleotides outside the gene matches: 8. This chain's CDR3 is CASSQPGQGNYEQYF. The CDR3 coding sequence is TGTGCCAGCAGCCAACCGGGACAGGGGAACTACGAGCAGTACTTC.

The sample holds many counts of this clonotype. The chain uses TRBV7-9 and TRBJ1-3; D may be TRBD1 (5 bases). V gave up 4 bases and J gave up 8 bases, with 15 bases separating them. This CDR3 region has 14 residues. CDR1 is SEHNR and CDR2 is FQNEAQ in the germline V gene (reference sequence). DNA of the CDR3: TGTGCCAGCAGCTCTACAGGCTTCGGAGACACCATATATTTT. Translated, it gives CASSSTGFGDTIYF.

A word on this clonotype: A much larger clone differs by one base, so this may be a read error. V gene TRBV9 combines with J gene TRBJ2-2, with D unresolved. The CDR3 is 15 residues long. The V end lost 4 bases, the J end lost 1 base, and 11 bases lay between the germline ends. CDR1 and CDR2 from the germline V gene are SGDLS and YYNGEE. This CDR3 reads CASSCGGMNTGELFF. The CDR3 bases are TGTGCCAGCAGCTGTGGTGGGATGAACACCGGGGAGCTGTTTTTT.

This clonotype was observed at least ten times. This chain links TRBV5-1 with TRBJ2-7, with TRBD1 matching over 12 bases. Germline V gene data show CDR1 as SGHRS and CDR2 as YFSETQ. The V gene end was trimmed by 3 bases and the J gene end by 6 bases; junction bases not matched to a gene: 4. The CDR3 runs 14 residues. CDR3 sequence reads: CASSSGTGGLEQYF. Here the CDR3 DNA reads TGCGCCAGCAGCTCCGGGACAGGGGGCCTCGAGCAGTACTTC.